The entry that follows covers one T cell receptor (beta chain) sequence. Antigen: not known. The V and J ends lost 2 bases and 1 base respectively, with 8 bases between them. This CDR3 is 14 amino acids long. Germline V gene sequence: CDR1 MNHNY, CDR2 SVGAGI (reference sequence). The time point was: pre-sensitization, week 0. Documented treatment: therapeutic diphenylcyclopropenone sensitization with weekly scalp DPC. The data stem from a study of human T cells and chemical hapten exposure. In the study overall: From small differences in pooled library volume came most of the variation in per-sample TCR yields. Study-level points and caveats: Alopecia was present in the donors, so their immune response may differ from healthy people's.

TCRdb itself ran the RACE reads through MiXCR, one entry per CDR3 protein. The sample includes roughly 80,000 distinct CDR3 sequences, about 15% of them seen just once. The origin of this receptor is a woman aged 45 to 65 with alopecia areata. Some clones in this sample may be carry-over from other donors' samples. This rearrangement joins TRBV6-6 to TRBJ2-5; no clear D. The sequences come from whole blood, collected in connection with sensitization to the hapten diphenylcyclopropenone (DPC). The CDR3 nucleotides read TGTGCCAGCAGTTACGGCAGATCCCAAGAGACCCAGTACTTC. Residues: CASSYGRSQETQYF.